This T cell receptor beta chain was recorded in a study of T cell clonality in common variable immunodeficiency. Sequencing used immunoSEQ multiplex PCR; TCRdb keeps in-frame clones, though not all of them. The sample counts about 35,000 clones, none seen once; the ten largest own approximately 9.8%. Germline V CDR1 and CDR2: LNHDA, SQIVND (reference sequence). The CDR3 is made up of 15 amino acids. Donors gave about 5 to 9 ml heparinized peripheral whole blood. About this clone: Antigen specificity is unknown. The read ends 3 residues before the CDR3 terminus; that terminus is restored from the germline J gene.

Findings and limits, study-wide: In common variable immunodeficiency, TCR beta chains reportedly carried fewer deletions and N-nucleotide insertions. Shared TCRbeta clones were fewer between CVID subjects than controls.

Sequenced material: peripheral blood mononuclear cells. This TCR derives from a person aged 18 to 70 in good health. The chain couples TRBV19 to TRBJ1-2; weak D call: TRBD1 (5 bases). The CDR3 bases that were read are TGTGCCAGTAGTATGGGACTAGCGGCCCACAATGAC. It translates to CASSMGLAAHND. In full, the CDR3 is CASSMGLAAHNDYTF.